This TCR beta chain was documented in a study of T-cell reconstitution after alpha-beta-depleted transplantation in children. The CDR3 spans 12 residues. From germline, CDR1 is DFQATT and CDR2 SNEGSKA (reference sequence). Trimming cost V 5 bases and J 3 bases, with 11 bases left between them. This sample's TCRbeta library carried unique molecular identifier barcodes. One entry per CDR3 protein, called by TCRdb with MiXCR from the PCR reads. This table has 350,000 to 500,000 distinct CDR3 sequences, around two fifths appearing once. The sequence derives from a girl aged 2 to 10 with aplastic anemia, due to receive a stem cell transplant. Sequencing was performed on PBMCs, taken before TCRalphabeta/CD19-depleted stem cell transplant. The chain joins TRBV20-1 to TRBJ2-7, with TRBD2 as a possible D gene (5 bases). The DNA for the CDR3 is TGCAGTGCTTTGGGAGCCCGCTACGAGCAGTACTTC. It specifies CSALGARYEQYF.